The 10 T cell receptor beta chains given below trace back to one sample, sequenced in a study of regulatory T cells in long-lasting Graves disease. Building the TCR beta libraries relied on iRepertoire HTBI primers, and CDR3 regions underwent Arm-PCR. TCRdb reanalysed the multiplex PCR reads using MiXCR and keeps one entry per CDR3 protein. In the table there are 450,000 to 700,000 distinct CDR3 sequences, approximately 12% of which are singletons. Time point here: newly diagnosed GD, antithyroid drugs for less than 3 months. PBMCs were the source of the RNA used for TCR sequencing. This same sample was also taken into another study, of T cells in Graves' hyperthyroidism and ophthalmopathy.

The input for sequencing was peripheral blood mononuclear cells (PBMCs), taken at new diagnosis, from a patient treated with antithyroid drugs. Receptors originate from a man aged 25 to 40 with Graves disease.

The gene calls are TRBV12-5 and TRBJ1-2; D gene uncertain. V lost 0 bases and J 2 bases, leaving 10 bases between the germline ends. Germline V CDR1 and CDR2: LGHNT, FRNRAP. The length of the CDR3 is 15 residues. Written as DNA, the CDR3 is TGTGCTAGTGGTTTGGTAAGCTGGACGAACTATGGCTACACCTTC. It codes for CASGLVSWTNYGYTF.

The sample holds a few counts of this clonotype. This chain joins TRBV6-1 and TRBJ1-4; D gene uncertain. The CDR3 has 16 residues. V dropped 6 bases and J dropped 6 bases, with 20 bases sitting between them. Germline CDR1 is MNHNS and CDR2 is SASEGT. CDR3 in DNA: TGTGCCAGCAGACGATCCGGGATGTCCCTGGATGAAAAACTGTTTTTT. This gives the protein CASRRSGMSLDEKLFF.

Ten or more counts support this clonotype. This sequence joins TRBV6-2 or TRBV6-3 and TRBJ2-2; D is unresolved. The V end was cut by 6 bases, the J end by 8 bases, with 16 bases between. Per the germline V gene, CDR1 is MNHEY and CDR2 is SVGEGT. The CDR3 has 14 amino acids. The CDR3 DNA sequence: TGTGCCAGCAGGGTTCGGCCGGACCAAGGGGAGCTGTTTTTT. Residues: CASRVRPDQGELFF.

The table lists this clonotype with many counts. This chain links TRBV7-2 with TRBJ2-5, with a weak D call TRBD2 (6 bases). The CDR3 loop spans 15 amino acids. V was pared by 5 bases and J by 3 bases, with 16 bases between. Germline V gene sequence: CDR1 SGHTA, CDR2 FQGNSA. The CDR3 bases are TGTGCCAGCAGCGGGCCAGGATTAGCGGAAGAGACCCAGTACTTC. Translating gives CASSGPGLAEETQYF.

This clonotype was counted ten times or more. The V and J genes are TRBV2 and TRBJ1-1; D ambiguous. Trimming stripped 6 bases from V and 4 bases from J, with 12 bases between. The CDR3 has 13 amino acids. Germline-derived CDR1 and CDR2 are SNHLY and FYNNEI. The CDR3 nucleotides are TGTGCCAGCAGCGTCAGCCGGGGCACTGAAGCTTTCTTT. Protein sequence: CASSVSRGTEAFF.

This clonotype has ten or more counts. The chain is built from TRBV20-1 and TRBJ2-7, with D tentatively TRBD2 (5 bases). Trimming removed 3 bases from V and 1 base from J, with 10 bases in between. This CDR3 has 13 residues. The V gene's germline CDR1 is DFQATT and CDR2 SNEGSKA (reference sequence). The CDR3 region has the DNA TGCAGTGCTAGCAGCGGCTCATCCTACGAGCAGTACTTC. Translating gives CSASSGSSYEQYF.

The V and J genes are TRBV6-1 and TRBJ2-2; tentatively, D is TRBD1 or TRBD2 (5 bases each). The V and J ends lost 2 bases and 5 bases respectively, with 15 bases between them. The V gene's germline CDR1 is MNHNS and CDR2 SASEGT. The CDR3 loop spans 16 amino acids. The CDR3 here is CASSERGGGNTGELFF. The CDR3 DNA reads TGTGCCAGCAGTGAACGGGGTGGGGGAAATACCGGGGAGCTGTTTTTT.

This clonotype was counted between two and nine times. The rearrangement links TRBV5-5 to TRBJ2-7; 8 positions agree with TRBD1. Germline-derived CDR1 and CDR2 are SGHKS and YYEKEE (reference sequence). V was pared by 6 bases and J by 4 bases, with 9 bases of the junction left unmatched. CDR3 length equals 14 residues. In DNA, the CDR3 is TGTGCCAGCACCCGACAGGGGAGTGGTTACGAGCAGTACTTC. Its protein product is CASTRQGSGYEQYF. The whole variable domain, filled in from reference TRBV5-5 and TRBJ2-7, reads DAGVTQSPTHLIKTRGQQVTLRCSPISGHKSVSWYQQVLGQGPQFIFQYYEKEERGRGNFPDRFSARQFPNYSSELNVNALLLGDSALYLCASTRQGSGYEQYFGPGTRLTVT.

The chain joins TRBV5-1 to TRBJ2-6, with 8 bases fitting TRBD2. The CDR3 is 16 residues long. Germline lookup yields CDR1 SGHRS and CDR2 YFSETQ. Unmatched junction bases numbered 5, after V lost 4 bases and J lost 2 bases. CDR3 sequence (DNA): TGCGCCAGCAGCGGCGGGAGGAGTACTGGGGCCAACGTCCTGACTTTC. Translating gives CASSGGRSTGANVLTF. The full variable domain, with the rest looked up from reference TRBV5-1 and TRBJ2-6, is KAGVTQTPRYLIKTRGQQVTLSCSPISGHRSVSWYQQTPGQGLQFLFEYFSETQRNKGNFPGRFSGRQFSNSRSEMNVSTLELGDSALYLCASSGGRSTGANVLTFGAGSRLTVL.

This clonotype was counted between two and nine times. V and J are TRBV12-3 or TRBV12-4 and TRBJ1-5, with 12 bases lining up with TRBD1. This CDR3 is 19 amino acids long. Trimming cost V 0 bases and J 5 bases; bases outside gene matches: 11. CDR3 residues: CASSLAGTGGVGGHQPQHF. For the CDR3, the DNA is TGTGCCAGCAGTTTAGCCGGGACAGGGGGCGTAGGGGGGCATCAGCCCCAGCATTTT.